The 17 T cell receptor beta chains presented below share a single source sample, sequenced in a study of graft-versus-host responses after intestinal transplantation. Clones were read by immunoSEQ multiplex PCR, and TCRdb kept only the in-frame ones, dropping some. The profile shows tens of thousands of clones, around 91% of them singletons. Their antigens remain unidentified. Sequences were derived from unstimulated CD4+ T cells sorted from spleen or lymph node cells, sampled before intestinal transplant. The receptor source for this set is a human donor who received an intestinal transplant.

This clone was counted a single time. The chain joins TRBV19 to TRBJ1-2; possibly TRBD1 for D (6 bases). This CDR3 has 18 residues. Germline CDR1 reads LNHDA; CDR2 reads SQIVND (reference sequence). Trimming took off 1 base at V and 7 bases at J, with 25 bases between the two ends. The CDR3, as DNA: TGTGCCAGTAGTATAGTTGGGGGATTATGGACAGAAATGGCTGGCTACACCTTC. Translating it yields CASSIVGGLWTEMAGYTF. The variable domain in full, completed from reference TRBV19 and TRBJ1-2, reads DGGITQSPKYLFRKEGQNVTLSCEQNLNHDAMYWYRQDPGQGLRLIYYSQIVNDFQKGDIAEGYSVSREKKESFPLTVTSAQKNPTAFYLCASSIVGGLWTEMAGYTFGSGTRLTVV.

The chain combines TRBV6-4 with TRBJ2-7; 10 nucleotides line up with TRBD1. The CDR3 is made up of 17 amino acids. V lost 6 bases to trimming and J lost 6 bases; unmatched junction nucleotides: 17. CDR1 and CDR2 from the germline V gene are MRHNA and SNTAGT. In DNA form, the CDR3 reads TGTGCCAGCAGACCCGGGACAGGGGTCTTTTCGGTAGGCGAGCAGTACTTC. Translation gives CASRPGTGVFSVGEQYF.

This clone was found once. This chain connects TRBV30 to TRBJ2-3, with D perhaps matching TRBD2 (6 bases). V was shortened by 3 bases and J by 0 bases, with 10 bases between the two germline ends. The germline V gene has CDR1 GTSNPN and CDR2 SVGIG (reference sequence). The CDR3 contains 14 residues. The CDR3 here is CAWSLAPSTDTQYF. In nucleotides, the CDR3 is TGTGCCTGGAGCCTAGCGCCCAGCACAGATACGCAGTATTTT.

The chain joins TRBV7-9 to TRBJ2-5; possibly TRBD2 for D (6 bases). The J call may be mistaken, given a closer DNA end match to TRBJ2-7. Germline CDR1 and CDR2: SEHNR and FQNEAQ (reference sequence). This CDR3 spans 14 amino acids. The chain's CDR3 is CASSGKLAGYEQYF. The CDR3 DNA sequence: TGTGCCAGCAGCGGCAAACTAGCTGGGTACGAGCAGTACTTC.

V usage is TRBV19 and J usage is TRBJ2-7, with 7 bases lining up with TRBD1. Germline V gene data show CDR1 as LNHDA and CDR2 as SQIVND (reference sequence). Trimming took 5 bases from V and 3 from J; bases not matched to a gene: 7. This CDR3 has 14 amino acids. The CDR3 loop is CASSPPGQIYEQYF. CDR3 DNA sequence: TGTGCCAGTAGTCCACCGGGACAGATCTACGAGCAGTACTTC.

V usage is TRBV23-1 and J usage is TRBJ1-5; possible D gene TRBD1, 5 bases. TRBV23-1 carries the ORF label, with uncertain function. The V and J ends lost 6 bases and 6 bases respectively, with 21 bases between them. The CDR3 extends over 16 amino acids. The CDR3 sequence: CASSPPQCGGSQPQHF. As DNA, the CDR3 is TGCGCCAGCAGCCCACCTCAATGTGGGGGGAGTCAGCCCCAGCATTTT.

The chain links TRBV5-1 to TRBJ2-5; 7 nucleotides match TRBD1. Germline lookup yields CDR1 SGHRS and CDR2 YFSETQ. The junction had 2 bases not matched to a gene; V was cut back by 0 bases and J by 0 bases. This CDR3 has 15 residues. CDR3 in amino acids: CASSLADRYQETQYF. Here the CDR3 DNA reads TGCGCCAGCAGCTTGGCGGACAGGTACCAAGAGACCCAGTACTTC.

This clone was picked up a small number of times. This chain joins TRBV2 and TRBJ1-3, with a tentative D call TRBD1 (5 bases). In germline, CDR1 is SNHLY, CDR2 FYNNEI. The CDR3 contains 15 residues. The V and J ends lost 4 bases and 3 bases respectively, with 13 bases between them. CDR3 DNA: TGTGCCAGCAGTGGAGACAGTTTTTATGGAAACACCATATATTTT. It specifies CASSGDSFYGNTIYF.

V and J are TRBV12-5 and TRBJ2-3; 9 bases map to TRBD2. Germline loops: CDR1 LGHNT, CDR2 FRNRAP. Trimming cost V 7 bases and J 4 bases; bases outside gene matches: 6. CDR3 length equals 14 residues. The CDR3 protein is CASALGTSSDTQYF. The CDR3 coding sequence is TGTGCTAGTGCCTTAGGGACTAGCTCAGATACGCAGTATTTT.

The rearrangement uses TRBV27 and TRBJ2-5; D uncertain. CDR1 and CDR2 from the germline V gene are MNHEY and SMNVEV (reference sequence). The CDR3 covers 14 residues. Deletions cut 2 bases from V and 4 bases from J, with 11 bases between. The CDR3 DNA reads TGTGCCAGCAGTTTAACTGGCAGAGGAGAGACCCAGTACTTC. The encoded protein is CASSLTGRGETQYF.

J is TRBJ2-7 and V is TRBV7-2, with 11 nucleotides matching TRBD2. This CDR3 contains 16 residues. The germline V gene encodes CDR1 SGHTA and CDR2 FQGNSA. The V and J ends lost 4 bases and 0 bases, in that order; junction bases with no gene match: 5. CDR3: CASSWLAGGSSYEQYF. For the CDR3, the DNA is TGTGCCAGCAGCTGGCTAGCGGGGGGAAGCTCCTACGAGCAGTACTTC.

In its sample, this clone was seen a few times. This sequence joins TRBV10-2 and TRBJ2-7; 11 nucleotides align to TRBD1. Losses at the gene ends were 5 bases for V and 6 bases for J; bases not matched to a gene: 6. The CDR3 runs 14 residues. CDR1 is WSHSY and CDR2 is SAAADI in the germline V gene. The CDR3 bases are TGCGCCAGCAGTCGGGGACAGGGGGTTTTCGAGCAGTACTTC. Translation gives CASSRGQGVFEQYF.

This chain links TRBV9 with TRBJ2-2; 9 nucleotides match TRBD2. CDR1 SGDLS and CDR2 YYNGEE come from the germline V gene. V lost 0 bases and J lost 4; bases outside the gene matches: 7. The CDR3 contains 17 residues. As DNA, the CDR3 is TGTGCCAGCAGCGTAGGATTAGCGGGGGTGAGCACCGGGGAGCTGTTTTTT. Protein: CASSVGLAGVSTGELFF.

Of note for this clone: A junction end diverges from the germline sequence, so it may reflect a read error. The gene calls are TRBV18 and TRBJ2-7; 11 bases map to TRBD2. CDR1 and CDR2 (germline): KGHSH, LQKENI. The CDR3 covers 14 residues. CDR3 protein: CAGSRPGLAEEQYF. Written as DNA, the CDR3 is TGTGCCGGCTCACGCCCGGGACTAGCGGAAGAGCAGTACTTC.

This sequence joins TRBV7-8 and TRBJ2-1; 10 nucleotides match TRBD1. This CDR3 has 17 amino acids. The germline CDR1 and CDR2 sequences are SGHVS and FQNEAQ. With 6 bases clipped from V and 10 bases from J, the junction kept 18 bases outside the gene matches. In DNA form, the CDR3 reads TGTGCCAGCAGAAAAGGTTCCGGACAGGGGGGCTTAACGGAGCAGTTCTTC. Encoded protein: CASRKGSGQGGLTEQFF.

This clone turned up a few times. The chain employs TRBV7-9 and TRBJ2-2; 8 bases align to TRBD2. CDR1 SEHNR and CDR2 FQNEAQ come from the germline V gene (reference sequence). This CDR3 has 15 amino acids. Trimming cost V 3 bases and J 1 base; bases outside gene matches: 1. CDR3 loop: CASSFLAGNTGELFF. For the CDR3, the DNA is TGTGCCAGCAGCTTCCTAGCGGGGAACACCGGGGAGCTGTTTTTT.

The rearrangement joins TRBV19 to TRBJ1-4, with TRBD1 matching over 8 bases. Germline V lookup: CDR1 LNHDA, CDR2 SQIVND (reference sequence). Trimming took 7 bases from V and 4 from J; bases not matched to a gene: 11. This CDR3 is 16 amino acids long. CDR3 amino acids: CASTQGARMGNEKLFF. The CDR3 bases are TGTGCCAGTACCCAGGGGGCGCGAATGGGTAATGAAAAACTGTTTTTT. The whole variable domain, filled in from reference TRBV19 and TRBJ1-4, reads DGGITQSPKYLFRKEGQNVTLSCEQNLNHDAMYWYRQDPGQGLRLIYYSQIVNDFQKGDIAEGYSVSREKKESFPLTVTSAQKNPTAFYLCASTQGARMGNEKLFFGSGTQLSVL.